The 31 T cell receptor beta chains presented below share a single source sample, sequenced in a study of neurological immune-mediated disorders. The time point is: longitudinal time-point 1 (baseline). TCRdb recomputed calls from the 5' RACE reads with MiXCR, one row per CDR3 protein. In the table there are more than 70,000 distinct CDR3 sequences, 10% of which are singletons. Sequenced: PBMCs. The source of these receptors is a man aged 25 to 45 in good health.

This clonotype was detected ten times or more. For the CDR3, the DNA is TGCAGTGCTCGCACTAGCTACGAGCAGTACTTC. The encoded protein is CSARTSYEQYF. This chain links TRBV20-1 with TRBJ2-7, with a tentative D call TRBD2 (5 bases). CDR3 size: 11 residues. The ends were cut back, 5 bases at V and 3 bases at J, with 8 bases in the middle. Germline assignment: CDR1 DFQATT and CDR2 SNEGSKA (reference sequence).

This clonotype was observed many times. The genes are TRBV6-4 and TRBJ2-2, with TRBD2 as a possible D gene (5 bases). Trimming took 2 bases from V and 4 from J, leaving 5 bases between them. From germline, CDR1 is MRHNA and CDR2 SNTAGT. The CDR3 is made up of 13 amino acids. CDR3 DNA: TGTGCCAGCAGTGACGGGAGCACCGGGGAGCTGTTTTTT. The encoded protein is CASSDGSTGELFF.

This chain connects TRBV4-1 to TRBJ2-3, with unresolved D. The CDR3 spans 14 residues. Trimming removed 0 bases at V and 0 bases at J, with 4 bases between. The V gene's germline CDR1 is MGHRA and CDR2 YSYEKL. CDR3 DNA: TGCGCCAGCAGCCAAGATGGGAGCACAGATACGCAGTATTTT. Encoded protein: CASSQDGSTDTQYF.

This clonotype was recorded many times. The gene calls are TRBV27 and TRBJ1-2; a possible D gene is TRBD1 (6 bases). Per the germline V gene, CDR1 is MNHEY and CDR2 is SMNVEV (reference sequence). This CDR3 has 12 residues. V was clipped by 6 bases and J by 6 bases, with 11 bases between them. The CDR3 DNA follows: TGTGCCAGCAGGAGGGGGGGGGATGGCTACACCTTC. Protein product: CASRRGGDGYTF.

This clonotype occurred many times. V is TRBV5-1 and J is TRBJ2-5; D is unclear. There are 13 residues in the CDR3. With 4 bases removed from V and 2 bases from J, the gap between germline ends came to 9 bases. The V gene's germline CDR1 is SGHRS and CDR2 YFSETQ. Here the CDR3 DNA reads TGCGCCAGCAGCCCCCGGGCTCAAGAGACCCAGTACTTC. It is translated as CASSPRAQETQYF. Using reference TRBV5-1 and TRBJ2-5 for the parts outside the CDR3, the full variable domain is KAGVTQTPRYLIKTRGQQVTLSCSPISGHRSVSWYQQTPGQGLQFLFEYFSETQRNKGNFPGRFSGRQFSNSRSEMNVSTLELGDSALYLCASSPRAQETQYFGPGTRLLVL.

Note on this clonotype: It may be a read error: a sequence one base away is much more abundant. The V and J genes are TRBV20-1 and TRBJ2-3, with a tentative D call TRBD2 (6 bases). Per germline, CDR1 DFQATT and CDR2 SNEGSKA (reference sequence). The CDR3 loop spans 15 amino acids. Trimming removed 8 bases at V and 0 bases at J, with 18 bases between. CDR3 sequence reads: CSTSSSEKSTDTQYF. Here the CDR3 DNA reads TGCAGTACCAGCTCTAGCGAGAAAAGCACAGATACGCAGTATTTT.

This clonotype has ten or more counts. The chain joins TRBV7-9 to TRBJ1-5; the D is unclear. Germline CDR1 reads SEHNR; CDR2 reads FQNEAQ (reference sequence). The CDR3 spans 12 residues. V was clipped by 0 bases and J by 7 bases, with 4 bases between them. CDR3 in amino acids: CASSLAAQPQHF. The CDR3 coding sequence is TGTGCCAGCAGCTTAGCTGCCCAGCCCCAGCATTTT. The entire variable domain, with the rest obtained from reference TRBV7-9 and TRBJ1-5, is as follows: DTGVSQNPRHKITKRGQNVTFRCDPISEHNRLYWYRQTLGQGPEFLTYFQNEAQLEKSRLLSDRFSAERPKGSFSTLEIQRTEQGDSAMYLCASSLAAQPQHFGDGTRLSIL.

The CDR3 nucleotides read TGTGCCAGCCATACCCCCAGCTCCTACGAGCAGTACTTC. Its translation is CASHTPSSYEQYF. The gene calls are TRBV7-9 and TRBJ2-7; no clear D gene. CDR1 and CDR2 (germline): SEHNR, FQNEAQ (reference sequence). Trimming took 8 bases from V and 0 from J, leaving 11 bases between them. CDR3 length equals 13 residues. The full variable domain, its missing parts supplied by reference TRBV7-9 and TRBJ2-7, is DTGVSQNPRHKITKRGQNVTFRCDPISEHNRLYWYRQTLGQGPEFLTYFQNEAQLEKSRLLSDRFSAERPKGSFSTLEIQRTEQGDSAMYLCASHTPSSYEQYFGPGTRLTVT.

This clonotype was recorded many times. The gene calls are TRBV29-1 and TRBJ1-1, with 7 bases identical to TRBD1. J was trimmed by 1 base and V by 3 bases; bases with no gene match: 5. The CDR3 extends over 14 amino acids. CDR1 SQVTM and CDR2 ANQGSEA come from the germline V gene. The CDR3 region has the DNA TGCAGCGTTGATGGGCAGGGGGGGAACACTGAAGCTTTCTTT. Its translation: CSVDGQGGNTEAFF.

This clonotype was recorded many times. The rearrangement uses TRBV6-6 and TRBJ2-5, with 7 bases aligning to TRBD2. Germline CDR1 reads MNHNY; CDR2 reads SVGAGI (reference sequence). The CDR3 extends over 13 amino acids. After removal of 9 bases from V and 5 bases from J, the junction contained 9 bases not matched to a gene. The CDR3 is CASRGLVYETQYF. For the CDR3, the DNA is TGTGCCAGTAGAGGACTAGTATATGAGACCCAGTACTTC.

This clonotype occurred many times. The rearrangement uses TRBV7-2 and TRBJ2-2; TRBD1 agrees at 10 bases. This CDR3 contains 17 residues. Germline-derived CDR1 and CDR2 are SGHTA and FQGNSA. Trimming removed 0 bases from V and 7 bases from J; junction bases left unmatched: 8. This CDR3 is CASSLARRTGGFGELFF. The CDR3 bases are TGTGCCAGCAGCTTAGCCAGAAGGACAGGGGGTTTCGGGGAGCTGTTTTTT.

This chain joins TRBV18 and TRBJ2-3; D call uncertain. This CDR3 contains 17 residues. Germline V gives CDR1 KGHSH, CDR2 LQKENI. V lost 3 bases to trimming and J lost 0 bases, with 16 bases between them. CDR3 amino acids: CASSPPTTRASTDTQYF. The CDR3 region has the DNA TGTGCCAGCTCACCGCCAACGACTCGTGCTAGCACAGATACGCAGTATTTT.

At least ten counts were recorded for this clonotype. The chain is built from TRBV29-1 and TRBJ2-1; 9 nucleotides line up with TRBD1. Germline CDR1 and CDR2: SQVTM and ANQGSEA. V was clipped by 7 bases and J by 8 bases; unmatched bases: 6. There are 12 residues in the CDR3. Here the CDR3 reads CSALTGGDEQFF. The CDR3 DNA sequence: TGCAGCGCCCTGACAGGGGGGGATGAGCAGTTCTTC.

There are many counts of this clonotype. The chain couples TRBV29-1 to TRBJ1-1; tentative D call: TRBD1 (5 bases). CDR1 and CDR2 (germline): SQVTM, ANQGSEA. The V end was cut by 6 bases, the J end by 0 bases, with 17 bases between. The CDR3 spans 15 residues. CDR3 nucleotide sequence: TGCAGCGTAGATGGAGGCCGACAGTTGAACACTGAAGCTTTCTTT. This encodes CSVDGGRQLNTEAFF.

This clonotype has at least ten counts. The genes are TRBV5-1 and TRBJ2-1; TRBD2 matches 11 bases. The germline CDR1 and CDR2 sequences are SGHRS and YFSETQ. This CDR3 has 14 residues. The J segment lost 8 bases and the V segment lost 1 base, leaving 2 bases of the junction unmatched. CDR3 loop: CASSLLLAGDEQFF. The CDR3, as DNA: TGCGCCAGCAGCTTGTTACTAGCGGGAGATGAGCAGTTCTTC.

The gene calls are TRBV20-1 and TRBJ2-3; perhaps TRBD2 as D (7 bases). The CDR3 has 16 residues. The germline V gene has CDR1 DFQATT and CDR2 SNEGSKA (reference sequence). With 3 bases removed from V and 2 bases from J, the gap between germline ends came to 18 bases. DNA for the CDR3: TGCAGTGCTAGTCCTCGGGGGGCTGCCCTCACAGATACGCAGTATTTT. Its translation: CSASPRGAALTDTQYF.

To note about this clonotype: A much larger clone is a single base away; this may be a read error. This chain joins TRBV28 and TRBJ2-4; a possible D gene is TRBD2 (6 bases). This CDR3 is built from 13 residues. V dropped 4 bases and J dropped 9 bases, with 13 bases sitting between them. Germline CDR1 reads MDHEN; CDR2 reads SYDVKM. The CDR3 here is CASSWGDLSIQYF. As DNA, the CDR3 is TGTGCCAGCAGTTGGGGGGATCTGAGCATTCAGTACTTC.

V usage is TRBV29-1 and J usage is TRBJ1-1; 8 bases match TRBD1. Germline lookup yields CDR1 SQVTM and CDR2 ANQGSEA. The CDR3 extends over 14 amino acids. This chain's CDR3 is CSAVVQGANTEAFF. The DNA of the CDR3 is TGCAGTGCTGTGGTCCAGGGGGCGAACACTGAAGCTTTCTTT.

This clonotype was detected a few times. The CDR3 loop reads CASSLGQGGTDTQYF. The CDR3 nucleotides are TGCGCCAGCAGCCTGGGACAGGGGGGCACAGATACGCAGTATTTT. This sequence joins TRBV5-1 and TRBJ2-3, with 11 bases identical to TRBD1. The germline V gene has CDR1 SGHRS and CDR2 YFSETQ. V dropped 4 bases and J dropped 1; count of bases not matched to a gene: 2. The CDR3 is 15 amino acids.

The rearrangement links TRBV6-1 to TRBJ1-6, with D perhaps matching TRBD1 (5 bases). Trimming cost V 5 bases and J 0 bases, with 11 bases left between them. Germline V gene sequence: CDR1 MNHNS, CDR2 SASEGT. CDR3 length equals 16 residues. CDR3 nucleotide sequence: TGTGCCAGCAGTCGGGAGGGGAGCTCCTATAATTCACCCCTCCACTTT. Protein product: CASSREGSSYNSPLHF.

In this sample, this clonotype turned up many times. The chain recombines TRBV9 with TRBJ2-5, with 8 bases aligning to TRBD2. Per germline, CDR1 SGDLS and CDR2 YYNGEE. V lost 4 bases, J lost 5 bases, and 13 bases stayed unmatched. The CDR3 has 16 amino acids. The CDR3 protein is CASSPGGTSVAETQYF. The CDR3 coding sequence is TGTGCCAGCAGCCCCGGGGGGACTAGTGTCGCTGAGACCCAGTACTTC.

This clonotype was observed many times. The chain combines TRBV5-1 with TRBJ2-3, with D perhaps matching TRBD1 (5 bases). Trimming shortened V by 5 bases and J by 2 bases, and 15 bases separated the two germline ends. The CDR3 sequence is 15 residues long. From germline, CDR1 is SGHRS and CDR2 YFSETQ. CDR3 bases: TGCGCCAGCAGGCAGGGTGGCGTTGCCACAGATACGCAGTATTTT. Translation gives CASRQGGVATDTQYF.

V and J are TRBV29-1 and TRBJ2-5, with TRBD2 as a possible D gene (6 bases). The CDR3 sequence is 13 residues long. V was trimmed by 7 bases and J by 6 bases, leaving 18 bases between them. CDR1 and CDR2 from the germline V gene are SQVTM and ANQGSEA. The CDR3 sequence is CSAGTRDGKTQYF. CDR3 coding DNA: TGCAGCGCTGGGACGCGGGACGGAAAGACCCAGTACTTC.

Many counts were recorded for this clonotype. The chain couples TRBV5-6 to TRBJ2-3; 7 nucleotides agree with TRBD1. Losses at the gene ends were 3 bases for V and 7 bases for J; bases not matched to a gene: 11. In germline, CDR1 is SGHDT, CDR2 YYEEEE. This CDR3 is 15 amino acids long. The CDR3, as DNA: TGTGCCAGCAGCTGGGACCCGACAGGGACCAATACGCAGTATTTT. The encoded protein is CASSWDPTGTNTQYF.

This clonotype was seen many times. The chain combines TRBV5-1 with TRBJ2-1; 15 nucleotides align to TRBD2. V dropped 4 bases and J dropped 7; count of bases not matched to a gene: 9. Per germline, CDR1 SGHRS and CDR2 YFSETQ. This CDR3 is 17 amino acids long. CDR3 loop: CASSGGLAGGSLNEQFF. The CDR3 DNA follows: TGCGCCAGCAGCGGGGGACTAGCGGGAGGTTCACTGAATGAGCAGTTCTTC.

In this sample, this clonotype turned up many times. The chain joins TRBV7-8 to TRBJ2-7, with 8 bases that match TRBD1. CDR1 is SGHVS and CDR2 is FQNEAQ in the germline V gene. Trimming took 4 bases from V and 2 from J; bases not matched to a gene: 4. The CDR3 length is 14 residues. CDR3 residues: CASSSSGQAYEQYF. The CDR3 nucleotides read TGTGCCAGCAGCTCATCGGGACAGGCCTACGAGCAGTACTTC. Full variable domain (rest looked up from reference TRBV7-8 and TRBJ2-7): GAGVSQSPRYKVAKRGQDVALRCDPISGHVSLFWYQQALGQGPEFLTYFQNEAQLDKSGLPSDRFFAERPEGSVSTLKIQRTQQEDSAVYLCASSSSGQAYEQYFGPGTRLTVT.

In this sample, this clonotype turned up many times. V usage is TRBV18 and J usage is TRBJ2-7, with 14 bases identical to TRBD2. Germline lookup yields CDR1 KGHSH and CDR2 LQKENI. This CDR3 contains 15 residues. The V gene end was trimmed by 3 bases and the J gene end by 5 bases; junction bases not matched to a gene: 3. The CDR3 loop is CASSPPGLAGDEQYF. The CDR3 DNA is TGTGCCAGCTCACCTCCGGGACTAGCGGGAGACGAGCAGTACTTC.

This clonotype occurred many times. The chain recombines TRBV12-3 or TRBV12-4 with TRBJ1-5, with a possible D match to TRBD1 (5 bases). The CDR3 contains 18 residues. Trimming stripped 1 base from V and 4 bases from J, with 20 bases between. CDR3 amino acids: CASSLGRRTGSGNQPQHF. Here the CDR3 DNA reads TGTGCCAGCAGTTTAGGGAGAAGAACAGGCTCTGGAAATCAGCCCCAGCATTTT.

This clonotype was observed at least ten times. CDR3 coding DNA: TGCAGTGCCACGGAGGTCGGACCAGATACGCAGTATTTT. Protein: CSATEVGPDTQYF. The chain joins TRBV20-1 to TRBJ2-3; D perhaps matches TRBD2 (5 bases). Germline values: CDR1 DFQATT, CDR2 SNEGSKA (reference sequence). V lost 6 bases, J lost 4 bases, and 14 bases lay in between. The CDR3 covers 13 residues.

This clonotype was seen ten or more times. The rearrangement links TRBV7-6 to TRBJ2-3, with D possibly TRBD1 on 5 matching bases. Trimming stripped 1 base from V and 2 bases from J, with 10 bases between. Looked up from germline, CDR1 is SGHVS and CDR2 is FNYEAQ. The CDR3 runs to 15 residues. For the CDR3, the DNA is TGTGCCAGCAGCTTAGAGGCAGGGTACACAGATACGCAGTATTTT. This translates into CASSLEAGYTDTQYF.

At least ten counts were recorded for this clonotype. This rearrangement joins TRBV12-3 or TRBV12-4 to TRBJ2-3, with D perhaps matching TRBD1 (6 bases). The V gene lost 10 bases and the J gene lost 3 bases, with 14 bases spanning the gap. The CDR3 extends over 13 amino acids. Here the CDR3 reads CATKQGLTDTQYF. The CDR3 nucleotides read TGTGCCACCAAACAGGGATTAACAGATACGCAGTATTTT.